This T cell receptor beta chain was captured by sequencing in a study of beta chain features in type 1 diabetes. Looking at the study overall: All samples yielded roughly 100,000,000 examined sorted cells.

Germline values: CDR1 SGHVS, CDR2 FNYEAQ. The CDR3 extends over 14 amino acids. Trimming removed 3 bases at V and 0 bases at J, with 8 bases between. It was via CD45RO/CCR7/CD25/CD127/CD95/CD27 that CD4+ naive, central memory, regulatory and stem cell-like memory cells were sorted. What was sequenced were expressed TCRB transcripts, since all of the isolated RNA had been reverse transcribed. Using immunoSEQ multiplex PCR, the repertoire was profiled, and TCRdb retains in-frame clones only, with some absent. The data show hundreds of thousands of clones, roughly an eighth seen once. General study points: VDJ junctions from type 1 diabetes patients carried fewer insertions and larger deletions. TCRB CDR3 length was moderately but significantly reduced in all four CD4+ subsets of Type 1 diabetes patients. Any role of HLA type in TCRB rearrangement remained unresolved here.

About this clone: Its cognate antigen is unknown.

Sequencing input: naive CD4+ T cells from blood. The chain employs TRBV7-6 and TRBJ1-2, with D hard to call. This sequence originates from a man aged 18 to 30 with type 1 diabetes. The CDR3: CASSLDGANYGYTF. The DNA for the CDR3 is TGTGCCAGCAGCTTGGACGGAGCTAACTATGGCTACACCTTC. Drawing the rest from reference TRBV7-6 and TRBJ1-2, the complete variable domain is GAGVSQSPRYKVTKRGQDVALRCDPISGHVSLYWYRQALGQGPEFLTYFNYEAQQDKSGLPNDRFSAERPEGSISTLTIQRTEQRDSAMYRCASSLDGANYGYTFGSGTRLTVV.